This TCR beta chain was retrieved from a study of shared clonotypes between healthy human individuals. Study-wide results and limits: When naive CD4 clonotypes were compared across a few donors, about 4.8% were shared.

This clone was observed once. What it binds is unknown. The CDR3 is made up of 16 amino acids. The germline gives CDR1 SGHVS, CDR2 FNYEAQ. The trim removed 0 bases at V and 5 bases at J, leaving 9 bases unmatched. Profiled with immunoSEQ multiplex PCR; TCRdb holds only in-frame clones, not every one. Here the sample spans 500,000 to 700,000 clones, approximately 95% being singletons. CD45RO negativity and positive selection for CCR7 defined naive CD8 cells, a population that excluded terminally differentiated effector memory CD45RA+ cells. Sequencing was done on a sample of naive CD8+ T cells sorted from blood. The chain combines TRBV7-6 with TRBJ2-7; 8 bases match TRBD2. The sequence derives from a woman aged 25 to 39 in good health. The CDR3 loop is CASSLAGGTSSHEQYF. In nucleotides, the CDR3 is TGTGCCAGCAGCTTAGCCGGCGGGACTAGTTCCCACGAGCAGTACTTC.